The source of this TCR beta chain is a study of cytomegalovirus exposure and HLA in healthy donors. Looking at the study overall: Earlier work reported roughly 120 million unique TCR beta sequences from some 180 million T cells.

This cohort consisted of healthy bone marrow donors. Study observations and caveats: TRBV6-2, TRBV6-3 and some other V segments were excluded as indistinguishable. Being productive about 90% or about 30% of the time was typical of most TCR beta V segments in an earlier analysis.

This CDR3 comprises 14 residues. Germline V lookup: CDR1 ENHRY, CDR2 SYGVKD. V was clipped by 4 bases and J by 3 bases; unmatched bases: 3. The PCR employed 60 Vbeta primers together with 13 Jbeta primers. The assay was immunoSEQ multiplex PCR, and TCRdb's table has in-frame clones only and misses some. The sample has around 210,000 clones, about 80% seen once. A remark on this clone: Its target is unknown.

The receptor was isolated from a woman under 40 in good health and CMV-seronegative. V and J are TRBV10-3 and TRBJ2-7; TRBD1 matches 10 bases. Sequences were obtained from PBMCs. The CDR3 spells CAISGRTGGYEQYF. CDR3 sequence (DNA): TGTGCCATCAGTGGACGGACAGGGGGCTACGAGCAGTACTTC.